The rows below give T cell receptor beta chains drawn from one sample of a study of T-cell reconstitution after alpha-beta-depleted transplantation in children. TCRdb recomputed calls from the PCR reads with MiXCR, one row per CDR3 protein. This table has 120,000 to 150,000 distinct CDR3 sequences, 7.5% to 9% appearing once. Sequenced here: PBMCs, mostly from graft donor cells, sampled 180 days after TCRalphabeta/CD19-depleted stem cell transplant. The receptors derive from a female patient aged 2-10 years who had a stem cell transplant for congenital amegakaryocytic thrombocytopenia, so the T cells may come from the graft donor. Each CDR3 is given with its conserved first and last residue. Each record gives: V gene, clone size, D gene, J gene, CDR3 protein, CDR3 DNA. The D gene is left open where the match is weak. The listing skips clone size in some rows; elsewhere it reads once, few, many or a size class.

TRBV12-3/TRBV12-4	many	NA	TRBJ1-1	CASSAGLGNTEAFF	TGTGCCAGCAGTGCGGGCCTTGGGAACACTGAAGCTTTCTTT
TRBV20-1	many	NA	TRBJ1-2	CSALKGYTF	TGCAGTGCGTTAAAAGGCTACACCTTC
TRBV18	many	TRBD2	TRBJ2-7	CASSLSGGVSYEQYF	TGTGCCAGCTCACTGAGCGGGGGGGTGTCCTACGAGCAGTACTTC
TRBV10-3	few	NA	TRBJ1-3	CAISGETTAGNTIYF	TGTGCCATCAGTGGGGAGACAACCGCTGGAAACACCATATATTTT
TRBV15	NA	NA	TRBJ2-5	CATSRDPPETQYF	TGTGCCACCAGCAGAGATCCCCCGGAGACCCAGTACTTC
TRBV27	few	NA	TRBJ2-3	CASSLISLMGDTQYF	TGTGCCAGCAGTTTAATCTCGTTGATGGGGGATACGCAGTATTTT
TRBV4-3	NA	NA	TRBJ1-2	CASSQVLNYGYTF	TGCGCCAGCAGCCAAGTCCTGAACTATGGCTACACCTTC
TRBV6-5	NA	TRBD2	TRBJ2-1	CASRGTSSYNEQFF	TGTGCCAGCAGGGGGACTAGTTCCTACAATGAGCAGTTCTTC
TRBV20-1	many	TRBD2	TRBJ2-3	CSAETPGLAGGVTDTQYF	TGCAGTGCTGAGACCCCGGGACTAGCGGGAGGTGTGACAGATACGCAGTATTTT
TRBV2	NA	NA	TRBJ2-7	CASRGAGDEQYF	TGTGCCAGCAGGGGAGCTGGTGACGAGCAGTACTTC
TRBV5-1	many	NA	TRBJ2-5	CASSLEIFQSSQETQYF	TGCGCCAGCAGCTTGGAAATCTTCCAGAGCTCCCAAGAGACCCAGTACTTC
TRBV20-1	many	TRBD1	TRBJ2-7	CSGGPGPGQGAYEQYF	TGCAGTGGGGGACCCGGCCCGGGACAGGGGGCCTACGAGCAGTACTTC